Sequencing of this T cell receptor (beta chain) was carried out in a study of blood T cell repertoires in COVID-19. As for the study in general: In each case, the material was cDNA or gDNA derived from T cells, B-cell-depleted T cells, or PBMCs.

Authors' processing steps: Amplification of reference gene primers was used by the study to estimate nucleated cell counts. Sequencing was performed with immunoSEQ multiplex PCR; in TCRdb, only in-frame clones are kept and a portion is missing. The V and J calls and clone size are taken from that table; D and trimming were inferred from the DNA. The sample carries some 290,000 clones, more than 75% recorded once. Cohorts were based on clinical histories the participants reported. This CDR3 contains 16 residues. The ends were cut back, 2 bases at V and 0 bases at J, with 11 bases in the middle. Germline V gives CDR1 MNHNS, CDR2 SASEGT.

The clonotype comes from a woman between 40 and 50 years old with acute COVID-19. The specimen was PBMCs or T cells enriched from blood (not recorded which). The chain combines TRBV6-1 with TRBJ1-3, with no clear D. The CDR3 DNA follows: TGTGCCAGCAGTGAAAGAGCGGCACCCTCTGGAAACACCATATATTTT. Translation: CASSERAAPSGNTIYF.